This T cell receptor beta chain was recorded in a study of blood T cell repertoires in COVID-19. Study summary: Samples of COVID-19 (acute and convalescent) were obtained from the United States, Italy and Spain. PBMCs, B-cell-depleted T cells, or T cells provided the cDNA or gDNA that made up the material.

Repertoires were generated with immunoSEQ multiplex PCR, while TCRdb's copy carries only in-frame clones and drops some. The data show roughly 180,000 clones, about 88% seen once. The CDR3 contains 13 residues. Trimming cost V 1 base and J 5 bases, with 8 bases left between them. Germline V gene sequence: CDR1 LGHDT, CDR2 YNNKEL (reference sequence). Input material: peripheral blood. The clonotype originates from a man aged 18 to 29 with acute or convalescent COVID-19. The J gene is TRBJ1-1, the V gene TRBV3-1 (or the pseudogene TRBV3-2), with D possibly being TRBD1 (6 bases). In DNA form, the CDR3 reads TGTGCCAGCAGCCAAGCGCAGGGGACTGAAGCTTTCTTT. This gives the protein CASSQAQGTEAFF.